The 16 T cell receptor beta chains presented below share a single source sample, sequenced in a study of blood T cells in healthy people across ages. Combining a sample-barcoded 5' primer with a J-beta primer mix, a second PCR ran for 7 to 11 cycles. TCRdb analysed the 5' RACE reads with MiXCR anew, one entry per CDR3 protein. The sample lists 1.5 million to 1.9 million distinct CDR3 sequences; roughly 43% were seen once. Source material: blood. The receptors derive from a woman younger than 30 in good health.

The CDR3 protein is CASSARVVDEQFF. The DNA for the CDR3 is TGTGCCAGCAGCGCACGGGTAGTTGATGAGCAGTTCTTC. The gene calls are TRBV9 and TRBJ2-1; no firm D call. Per germline, CDR1 SGDLS and CDR2 YYNGEE. This CDR3 is 13 amino acids long. The V gene lost 3 bases and the J gene lost 8 bases, with 12 bases spanning the gap.

This clonotype was detected only a few times. The CDR3 DNA is TGTGCCAGCAGTCCTACAGGGGACACCGGGGAGCTGTTTTTT. Translating it yields CASSPTGDTGELFF. This rearrangement joins TRBV9 to TRBJ2-2, with TRBD1 matching over 7 bases. The CDR3 loop spans 14 amino acids. With V trimmed by 5 bases and J by 3 bases, 4 bases remained unmatched. Germline V gives CDR1 SGDLS, CDR2 YYNGEE.

The rearrangement uses TRBV11-2 and TRBJ2-1, with 7 bases matching TRBD2. The J call may be mistaken, given a closer DNA end match to TRBJ2-7. The V gene's germline CDR1 is SGHAT and CDR2 FQNNGV. The CDR3 runs 19 residues. The CDR3 here is CASSNPTPSGRSSYNEQYF. The CDR3 region has the DNA TGTGCCAGCAGCAATCCAACACCTAGCGGAAGGAGCTCCTACAATGAGCAGTACTTC.

This clonotype was seen ten or more times. The chain has TRBV28 and TRBJ1-5; D is possibly TRBD1 (6 bases). This CDR3 contains 19 residues. Trimming pared 7 bases from V and 0 bases from J, leaving 25 bases between. Per germline, CDR1 MDHEN and CDR2 SYDVKM. CDR3 sequence (DNA): TGTGCCAGCACACTGCGGACAGCGTCTACTAAATTTAGCAATCAGCCCCAGCATTTT. It is translated as CASTLRTASTKFSNQPQHF.

This clonotype was counted a few times. The chain employs TRBV27 and TRBJ2-7; the match to TRBD2 covers 8 bases. J lost 1 base, V lost 2 bases, and 4 bases had no gene match. Per the germline V gene, CDR1 is MNHEY and CDR2 is SMNVEV (reference sequence). The CDR3 totals 15 residues. In DNA, the CDR3 is TGTGCCAGCAGTTTAGTTAGCGGGGCATCCTACGAGCAGTACTTC. This encodes CASSLVSGASYEQYF.

The chain has TRBV24-1 and TRBJ2-7; either TRBD1 or TRBD2 may supply D (6 bases each). The ends were cut back, 4 bases at V and 7 bases at J, with 16 bases in the middle. CDR1 and CDR2 (germline): KGHDR, SFDVKD. The CDR3 is made up of 14 amino acids. The CDR3 is CATSDKFGGNEQYF. CDR3 in DNA: TGTGCCACCAGTGACAAATTCGGGGGCAATGAGCAGTACTTC.

The V call is TRBV5-5, the J call TRBJ2-1; D gene uncertain. The CDR3 extends over 15 amino acids. Per germline, CDR1 SGHKS and CDR2 YYEKEE (reference sequence). The ends were cut back, 5 bases at V and 1 base at J, with 13 bases in the middle. CDR3 amino acids: CASRTGDSSYNEQFF. The CDR3 nucleotides read TGTGCCAGCAGAACTGGGGATTCTTCCTACAATGAGCAGTTCTTC.

The CDR3 is CASSPRRQGVAETQYF. CDR3 in DNA: TGTGCCAGCAGCCCCAGGAGACAGGGTGTGGCGGAGACCCAGTACTTC. V is TRBV9 and J is TRBJ2-5, with TRBD1 matching 7 bases. Looked up from germline, CDR1 is SGDLS and CDR2 is YYNGEE. J gave up 5 bases and V 4 bases, and 14 bases lay outside the gene matches. The CDR3 sequence is 16 residues long.

This clonotype has only a few counts. The CDR3 protein is CSAPGDSSYNSPLHF. Here the CDR3 DNA reads TGCAGTGCTCCCGGCGATAGCTCCTATAATTCACCCCTCCACTTT. The rearrangement joins TRBV20-1 to TRBJ1-6; no reliable D call. This CDR3 is 15 amino acids long. Trimming cost V 5 bases and J 0 bases, with 11 bases left between them. Looked up from germline, CDR1 is DFQATT and CDR2 is SNEGSKA (reference sequence).

The V call is TRBV28, the J call TRBJ2-7; D remains unclear. Germline lookup yields CDR1 MDHEN and CDR2 SYDVKM. Trimming removed 2 bases from V and 0 bases from J, with 14 bases in between. The CDR3 has 16 residues. As DNA, the CDR3 is TGTGCCAGCAGTTTAATCGGCTTAGGGATCTCCTACGAGCAGTACTTC. Its translation is CASSLIGLGISYEQYF. The variable domain in full, with the rest retrieved from reference TRBV28 and TRBJ2-7, is DVKVTQSSRYLVKRTGEKVFLECVQDMDHENMFWYRQDPGLGLRLIYFSYDVKMKEKGDIPEGYSVSREKKERFSLILESASTNQTSMYLCASSLIGLGISYEQYFGPGTRLTVT.

This chain links TRBV14 with TRBJ2-3; D gene uncertain. The CDR3 totals 16 residues. V gave up 1 base and J gave up 2 bases, with 13 bases separating them. Germline V gene sequence: CDR1 SGHDN, CDR2 FVKESK. CDR3 region: CASSQVVTATTDTQYF. As DNA, the CDR3 is TGTGCCAGCAGCCAAGTGGTAACAGCCACCACAGATACGCAGTATTTT. Complete variable domain (other parts from reference TRBV14 and TRBJ2-3): EAGVTQFPSHSVIEKGQTVTLRCDPISGHDNLYWYRRVMGKEIKFLLHFVKESKQDESGMPNNRFLAERTGGTYSTLKVQPAELEDSGVYFCASSQVVTATTDTQYFGPGTRLTVL.

This chain uses TRBV25-1 with TRBJ1-5, with TRBD1 identical over 8 bases. The trim removed 4 bases at V and 1 base at J, leaving 0 bases unmatched. The CDR3 length is 14 residues. Germline CDR1 reads MGHDK; CDR2 reads SYGVNS. In DNA, the CDR3 is TGTGCCAGCAGTGGGACAGGGAGCAATCAGCCCCAGCATTTT. It yields the protein CASSGTGSNQPQHF.

The chain is built from TRBV20-1 and TRBJ1-5; D ambiguous. CDR1 is DFQATT, CDR2 SNEGSKA, per germline (reference sequence). V lost 3 bases and J 3 bases, leaving 15 bases between the germline ends. The length of the CDR3 is 15 residues. The CDR3 nucleotides are TGCAGTGCTAGCCGTTTGGATATCGTCAATCAGCCCCAGCATTTT. Amino acid sequence: CSASRLDIVNQPQHF.

This clonotype has more than one count but fewer than ten. This rearrangement joins TRBV29-1 to TRBJ1-1, with TRBD1 matching over 9 bases. Germline V gives CDR1 SQVTM, CDR2 ANQGSEA. V was pared by 7 bases and J by 5 bases, with 5 bases of the junction left unmatched. The CDR3 extends over 12 amino acids. CDR3 coding DNA: TGCAGCGGCAGGACAGGGGAAACTGAAGCTTTCTTT. This translates into CSGRTGETEAFF.

This clonotype showed up many times. The chain couples TRBV29-1 to TRBJ2-3; 8 bases map to TRBD2. Germline CDR1 reads SQVTM; CDR2 reads ANQGSEA. This CDR3 comprises 13 residues. V shed 6 bases and J 3 bases; nucleotides not matched to a gene: 5. CDR3 DNA: TGCAGCGTACCGGGACTAGGGACAGATACGCAGTATTTT. This translates into CSVPGLGTDTQYF.

This chain uses TRBV20-1 with TRBJ1-2; no clear D gene. V was cut by 4 bases and J by 7 bases, with 7 bases left in between. Germline V gene sequence: CDR1 DFQATT, CDR2 SNEGSKA (reference sequence). CDR3 size: 10 residues. CDR3 nucleotide sequence: TGCAGTGCTACGGGTGGTGGCTACACCTTC. Translated, it gives CSATGGGYTF.